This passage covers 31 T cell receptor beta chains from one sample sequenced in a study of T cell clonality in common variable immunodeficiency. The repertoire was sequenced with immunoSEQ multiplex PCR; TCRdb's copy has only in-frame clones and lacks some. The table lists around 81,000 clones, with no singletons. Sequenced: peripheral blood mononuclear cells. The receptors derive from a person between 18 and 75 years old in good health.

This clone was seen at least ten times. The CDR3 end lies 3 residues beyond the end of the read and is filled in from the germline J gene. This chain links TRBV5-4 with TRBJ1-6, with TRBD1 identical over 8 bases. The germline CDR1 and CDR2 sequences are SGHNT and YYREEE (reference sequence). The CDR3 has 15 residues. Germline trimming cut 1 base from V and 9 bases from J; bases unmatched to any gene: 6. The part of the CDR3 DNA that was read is TGTGCCAGCAGCTTGTATGGACAGGGACGTTCACCC. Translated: CASSLYGQGRSP. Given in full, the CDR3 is CASSLYGQGRSPLHF.

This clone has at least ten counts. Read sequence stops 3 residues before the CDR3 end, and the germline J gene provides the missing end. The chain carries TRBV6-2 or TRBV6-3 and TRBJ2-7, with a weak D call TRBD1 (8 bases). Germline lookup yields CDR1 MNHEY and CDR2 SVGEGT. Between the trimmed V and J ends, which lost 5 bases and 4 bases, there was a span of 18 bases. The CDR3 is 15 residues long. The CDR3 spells CASSEKQGGIYEQYF. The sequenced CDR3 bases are TGTGCCAGCAGTGAGAAACAGGGGGGGATATACGAG.

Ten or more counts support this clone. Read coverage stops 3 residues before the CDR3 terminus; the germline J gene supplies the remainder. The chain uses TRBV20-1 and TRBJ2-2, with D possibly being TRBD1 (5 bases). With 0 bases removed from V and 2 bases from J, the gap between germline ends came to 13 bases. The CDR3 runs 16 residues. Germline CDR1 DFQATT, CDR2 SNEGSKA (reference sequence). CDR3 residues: CSARDPEGANTGELFF. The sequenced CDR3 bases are TGCAGTGCTAGAGATCCCGAAGGGGCCAACACCGGGGAG.

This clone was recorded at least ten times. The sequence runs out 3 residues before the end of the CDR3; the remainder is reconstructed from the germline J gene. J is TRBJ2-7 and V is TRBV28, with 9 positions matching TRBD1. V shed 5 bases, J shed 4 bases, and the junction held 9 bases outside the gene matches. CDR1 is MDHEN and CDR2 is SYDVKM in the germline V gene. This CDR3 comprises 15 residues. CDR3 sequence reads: CASSDSGTGTYEQYF. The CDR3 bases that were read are TGTGCCAGCAGTGATTCAGGGACAGGGACATACGAG.

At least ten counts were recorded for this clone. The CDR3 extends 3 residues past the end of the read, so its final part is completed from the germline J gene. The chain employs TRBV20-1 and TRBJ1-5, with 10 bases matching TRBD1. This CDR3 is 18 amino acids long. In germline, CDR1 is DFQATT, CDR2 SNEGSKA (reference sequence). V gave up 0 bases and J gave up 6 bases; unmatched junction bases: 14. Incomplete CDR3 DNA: TGCAGTGCTAGAGATATAGGGACAGGGGCCCATCGGGGTCAGCCC. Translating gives CSARDIGTGAHRGQP. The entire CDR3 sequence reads CSARDIGTGAHRGQPQHF.

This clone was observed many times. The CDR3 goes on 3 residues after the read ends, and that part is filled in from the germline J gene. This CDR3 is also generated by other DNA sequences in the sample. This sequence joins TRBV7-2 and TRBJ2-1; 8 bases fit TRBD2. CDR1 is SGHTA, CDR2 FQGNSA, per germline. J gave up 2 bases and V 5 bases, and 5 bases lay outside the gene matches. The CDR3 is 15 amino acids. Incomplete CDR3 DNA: TGTGCCAGCAGCCCAACTAGCGGCCCCTACAATGAG. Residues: CASSPTSGPYNE. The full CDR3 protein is CASSPTSGPYNEQFF.

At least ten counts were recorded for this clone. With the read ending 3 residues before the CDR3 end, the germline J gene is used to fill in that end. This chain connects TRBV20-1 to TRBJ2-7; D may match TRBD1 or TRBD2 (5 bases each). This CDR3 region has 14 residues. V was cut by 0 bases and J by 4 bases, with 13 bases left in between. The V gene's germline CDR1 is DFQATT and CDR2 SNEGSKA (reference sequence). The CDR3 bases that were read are TGCAGTGCTAGAGATCCCAGGGAGTTATACGAG. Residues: CSARDPRELYE. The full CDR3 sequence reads CSARDPRELYEQYF.

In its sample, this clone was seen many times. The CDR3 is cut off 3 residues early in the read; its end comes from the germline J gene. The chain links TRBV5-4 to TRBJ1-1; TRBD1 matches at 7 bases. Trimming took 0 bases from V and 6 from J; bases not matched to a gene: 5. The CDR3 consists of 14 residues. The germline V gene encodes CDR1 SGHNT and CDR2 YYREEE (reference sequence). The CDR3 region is CASSLGQGRAEAFF. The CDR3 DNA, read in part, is TGTGCCAGCAGCTTGGGACAGGGCCGGGCTGAA. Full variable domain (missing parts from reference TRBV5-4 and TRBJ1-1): ETGVTQSPTHLIKTRGQQVTLRCSSQSGHNTVSWYQQALGQGPQFIFQYYREEENGRGNFPPRFSGLQFPNYSSELNVNALELDDSALYLCASSLGQGRAEAFFGQGTRLTVV.

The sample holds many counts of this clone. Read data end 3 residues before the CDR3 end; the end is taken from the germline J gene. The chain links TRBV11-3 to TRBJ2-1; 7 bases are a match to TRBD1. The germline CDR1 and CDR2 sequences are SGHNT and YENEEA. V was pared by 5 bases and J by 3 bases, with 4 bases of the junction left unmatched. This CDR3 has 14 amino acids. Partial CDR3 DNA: TGTGCCAGCAGCGCCCGACAGGGCTACAATGAG. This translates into CASSARQGYNE. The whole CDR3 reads CASSARQGYNEQFF.

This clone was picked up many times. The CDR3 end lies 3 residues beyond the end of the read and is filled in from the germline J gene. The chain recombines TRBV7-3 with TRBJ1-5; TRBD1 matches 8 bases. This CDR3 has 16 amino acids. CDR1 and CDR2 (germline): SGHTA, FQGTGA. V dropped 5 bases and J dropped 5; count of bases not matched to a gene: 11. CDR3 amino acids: CASSPYPDRDDQPQHF. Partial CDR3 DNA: TGTGCCAGCAGCCCATATCCGGACAGGGATGATCAGCCC.

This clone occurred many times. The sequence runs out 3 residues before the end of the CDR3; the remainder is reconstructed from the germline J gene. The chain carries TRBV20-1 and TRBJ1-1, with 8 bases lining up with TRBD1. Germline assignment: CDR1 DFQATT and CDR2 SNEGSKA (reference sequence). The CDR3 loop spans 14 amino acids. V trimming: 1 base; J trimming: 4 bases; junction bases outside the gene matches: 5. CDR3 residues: CSARVLTGGTEAFF. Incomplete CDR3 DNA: TGCAGTGCTAGAGTTCTTACAGGGGGCACTGAA.

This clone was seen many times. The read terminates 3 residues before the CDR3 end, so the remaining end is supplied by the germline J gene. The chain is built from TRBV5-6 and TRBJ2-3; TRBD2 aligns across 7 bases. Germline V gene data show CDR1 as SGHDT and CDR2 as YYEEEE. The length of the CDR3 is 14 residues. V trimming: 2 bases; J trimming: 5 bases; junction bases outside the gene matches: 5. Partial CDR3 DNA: TGTGCCAGCAGCTTCGTGGGAGGGGAAGATACG. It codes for CASSFVGGEDT. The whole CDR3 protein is CASSFVGGEDTQYF.

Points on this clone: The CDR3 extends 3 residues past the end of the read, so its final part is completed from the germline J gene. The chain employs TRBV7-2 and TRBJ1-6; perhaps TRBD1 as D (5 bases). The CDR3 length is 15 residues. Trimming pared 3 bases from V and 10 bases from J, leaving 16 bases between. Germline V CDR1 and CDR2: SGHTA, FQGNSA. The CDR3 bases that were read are TGTGCCAGCAGCTTCCAGGGAGGGCGCGAATCACCC. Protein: CASSFQGGRESP. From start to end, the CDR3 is CASSFQGGRESPLHF. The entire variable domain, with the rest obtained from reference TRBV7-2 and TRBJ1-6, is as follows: GAGVSQSPSNKVTEKGKDVELRCDPISGHTALYWYRQSLGQGLEFLIYFQGNSAPDKSGLPSDRFSAERTGGSVSTLTIQRTQQEDSAVYLCASSFQGGRESPLHFGNGTRLTVT.

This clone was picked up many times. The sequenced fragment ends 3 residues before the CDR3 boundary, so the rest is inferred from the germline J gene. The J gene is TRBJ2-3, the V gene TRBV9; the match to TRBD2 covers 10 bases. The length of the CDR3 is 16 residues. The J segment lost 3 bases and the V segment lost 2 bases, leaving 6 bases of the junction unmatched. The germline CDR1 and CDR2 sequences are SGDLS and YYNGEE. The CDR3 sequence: CASSVGPSGSTDTQYF. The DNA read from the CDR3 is TGTGCCAGCAGCGTTGGGCCTAGCGGGAGTACAGATACG. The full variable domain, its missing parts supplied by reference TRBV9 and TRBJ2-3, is DSGVTQTPKHLITATGQRVTLRCSPRSGDLSVYWYQQSLDQGLQFLIQYYNGEERAKGNILERFSAQQFPDLHSELNLSSLELGDSALYFCASSVGPSGSTDTQYFGPGTRLTVL.

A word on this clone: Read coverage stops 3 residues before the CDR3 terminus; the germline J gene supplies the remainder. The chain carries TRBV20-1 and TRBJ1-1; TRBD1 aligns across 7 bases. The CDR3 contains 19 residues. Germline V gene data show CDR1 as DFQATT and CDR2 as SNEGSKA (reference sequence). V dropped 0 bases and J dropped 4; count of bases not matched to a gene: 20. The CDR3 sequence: CSARDLQFGETGRSTEAFF. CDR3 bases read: TGCAGTGCTAGAGATCTGCAATTTGGGGAGACAGGGAGGAGCACTGAA.

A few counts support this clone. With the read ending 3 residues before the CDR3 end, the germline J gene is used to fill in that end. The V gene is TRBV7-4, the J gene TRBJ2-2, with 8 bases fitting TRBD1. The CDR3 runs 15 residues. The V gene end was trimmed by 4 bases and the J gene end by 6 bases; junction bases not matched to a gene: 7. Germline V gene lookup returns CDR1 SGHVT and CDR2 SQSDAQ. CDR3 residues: CASSSTDRGSGELFF. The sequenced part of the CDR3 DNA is TGTGCCAGCAGCTCGACAGACAGGGGATCCGGGGAG.

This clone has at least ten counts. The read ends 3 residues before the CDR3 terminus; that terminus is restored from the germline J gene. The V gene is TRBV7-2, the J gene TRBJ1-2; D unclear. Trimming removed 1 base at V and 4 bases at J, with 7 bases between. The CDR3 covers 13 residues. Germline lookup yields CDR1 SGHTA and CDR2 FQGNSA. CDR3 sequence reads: CASSLDMLYGYTF. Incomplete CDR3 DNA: TGTGCCAGCAGCTTAGACATGCTCTATGGC.

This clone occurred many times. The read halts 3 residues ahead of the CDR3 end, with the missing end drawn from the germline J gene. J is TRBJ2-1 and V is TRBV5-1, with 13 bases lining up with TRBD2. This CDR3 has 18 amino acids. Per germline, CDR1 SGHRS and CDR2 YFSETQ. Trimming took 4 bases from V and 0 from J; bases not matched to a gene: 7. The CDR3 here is CASSPRTSGGSSYNEQFF. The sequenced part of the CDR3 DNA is TGCGCCAGCAGCCCCCGGACTAGCGGGGGAAGCTCCTACAATGAG.

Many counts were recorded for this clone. This chain's CDR3 is CASSFLAVSYNEQFF. Partial CDR3 DNA: TGCGCCAGCAGCTTTCTAGCGGTTTCCTACAATGAG. The genes are TRBV5-1 and TRBJ2-1, with TRBD2 matching 7 bases. The read comes to an end 3 residues before the CDR3 does, leaving the germline J gene to fill in the end. Germline CDR1 reads SGHRS; CDR2 reads YFSETQ. There are 15 residues in the CDR3. The junction had 3 bases not matched to a gene; V was cut back by 2 bases and J by 1 base.

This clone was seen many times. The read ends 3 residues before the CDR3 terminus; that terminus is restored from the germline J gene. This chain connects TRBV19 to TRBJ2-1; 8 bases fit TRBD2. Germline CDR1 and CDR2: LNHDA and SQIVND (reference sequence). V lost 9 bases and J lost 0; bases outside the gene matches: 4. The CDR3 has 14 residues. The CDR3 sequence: CASLAGSSYNEQFF. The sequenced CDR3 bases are TGTGCCAGCCTAGCGGGTAGCTCCTACAATGAG.

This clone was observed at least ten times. The CDR3 bases that were read are TGTGCCAGTAGTAGATGGGGGCCGGAAGCCGGGGAG. It specifies CASSRWGPEAGE. The entire CDR3 reads CASSRWGPEAGELFF. V usage is TRBV19 and J usage is TRBJ2-2; maybe TRBD1 (6 bases). Coverage ceases 3 residues before the CDR3 finishes, and the germline J gene fills in the end. V was clipped by 4 bases and J by 6 bases, with 15 bases between them. CDR3 size: 15 residues. CDR1 and CDR2 (germline): LNHDA, SQIVND (reference sequence).

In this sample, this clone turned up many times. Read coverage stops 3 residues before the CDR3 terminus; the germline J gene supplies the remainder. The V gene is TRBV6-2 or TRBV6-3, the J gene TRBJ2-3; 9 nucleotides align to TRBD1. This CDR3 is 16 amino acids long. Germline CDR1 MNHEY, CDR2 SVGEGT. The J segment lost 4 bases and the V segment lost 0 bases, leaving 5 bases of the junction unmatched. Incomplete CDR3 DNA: TGTGCCAGCAGTTACTCGGACGGACAGGGGTCAGATACG. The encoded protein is CASSYSDGQGSDT. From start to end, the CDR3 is CASSYSDGQGSDTQYF.

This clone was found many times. CDR3 bases read: TGTGCCAGCAGCTCACAGGGGGCCACTGAA. The encoded protein is CASSSQGATE. The entire CDR3 is CASSSQGATEAFF. This chain links TRBV7-2 with TRBJ1-1, with TRBD1 matching 9 bases. The CDR3 end lies 3 residues beyond the end of the read and is filled in from the germline J gene. This CDR3 is built from 13 residues. Germline V gene lookup returns CDR1 SGHTA and CDR2 FQGNSA. The V gene end was trimmed by 4 bases and the J gene end by 4 bases; junction bases not matched to a gene: 1.

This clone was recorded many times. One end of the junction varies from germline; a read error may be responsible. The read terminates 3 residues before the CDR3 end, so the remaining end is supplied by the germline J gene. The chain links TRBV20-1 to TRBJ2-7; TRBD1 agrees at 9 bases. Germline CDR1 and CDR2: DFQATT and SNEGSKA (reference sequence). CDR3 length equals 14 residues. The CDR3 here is CSADPGQGTREQYF. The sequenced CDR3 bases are TGTAGTGCAGATCCGGGACAGGGTACCCGCGAG.

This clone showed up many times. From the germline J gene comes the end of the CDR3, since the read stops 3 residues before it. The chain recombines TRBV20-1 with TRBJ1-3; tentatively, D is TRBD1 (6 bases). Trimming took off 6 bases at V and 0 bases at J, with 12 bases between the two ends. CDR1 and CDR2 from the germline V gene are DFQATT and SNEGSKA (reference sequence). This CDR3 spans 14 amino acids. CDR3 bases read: TGCAGTGCCCCCGACAGGAGCTCTGGAAACACC. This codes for CSAPDRSSGNT. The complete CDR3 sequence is CSAPDRSSGNTIYF.

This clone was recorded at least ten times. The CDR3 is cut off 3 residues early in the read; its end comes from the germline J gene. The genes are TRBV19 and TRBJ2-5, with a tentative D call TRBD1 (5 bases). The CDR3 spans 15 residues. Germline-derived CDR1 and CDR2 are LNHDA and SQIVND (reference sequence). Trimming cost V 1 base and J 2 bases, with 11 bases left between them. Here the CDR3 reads CASSIVPGWQETQYF. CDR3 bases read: TGTGCCAGTAGTATAGTCCCAGGGTGGCAAGAGACC. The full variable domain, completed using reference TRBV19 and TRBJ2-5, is DGGITQSPKYLFRKEGQNVTLSCEQNLNHDAMYWYRQDPGQGLRLIYYSQIVNDFQKGDIAEGYSVSREKKESFPLTVTSAQKNPTAFYLCASSIVPGWQETQYFGPGTRLLVL.

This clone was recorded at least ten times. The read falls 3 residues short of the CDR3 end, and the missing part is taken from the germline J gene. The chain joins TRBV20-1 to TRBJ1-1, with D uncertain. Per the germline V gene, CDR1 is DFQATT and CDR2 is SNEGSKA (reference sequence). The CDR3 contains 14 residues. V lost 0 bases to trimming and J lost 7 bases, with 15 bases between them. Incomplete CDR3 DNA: TGCAGTGCTAGAGATCTTAGCGGACGGGGTGAA. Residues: CSARDLSGRGE. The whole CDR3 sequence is CSARDLSGRGEAFF.

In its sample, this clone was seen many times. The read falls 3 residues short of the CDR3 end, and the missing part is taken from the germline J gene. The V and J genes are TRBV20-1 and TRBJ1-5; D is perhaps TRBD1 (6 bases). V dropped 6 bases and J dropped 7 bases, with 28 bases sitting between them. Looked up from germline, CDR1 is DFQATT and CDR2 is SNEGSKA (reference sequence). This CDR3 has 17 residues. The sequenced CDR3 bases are TGCAGTGCGTACAGGGATGGCAGGACCCTTTCTGGGCAGCCC. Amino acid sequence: CSAYRDGRTLSGQP. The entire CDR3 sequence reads CSAYRDGRTLSGQPQHF.

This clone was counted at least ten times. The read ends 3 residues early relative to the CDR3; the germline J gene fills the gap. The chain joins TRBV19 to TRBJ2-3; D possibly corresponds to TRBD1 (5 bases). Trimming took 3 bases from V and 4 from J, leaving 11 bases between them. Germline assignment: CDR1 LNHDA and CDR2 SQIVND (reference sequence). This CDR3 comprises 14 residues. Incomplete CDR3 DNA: TGTGCCAGTAGTATGGATCAGGGCCCAGATACG. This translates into CASSMDQGPDT. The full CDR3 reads CASSMDQGPDTQYF.

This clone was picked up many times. The chain's CDR3 is CSATGTGPEQFF. Incomplete CDR3 DNA: TGCAGTGCAACCGGGACAGGGCCTGAG. This chain uses TRBV20-1 with TRBJ2-1, with 9 bases matching TRBD1. The missing CDR3 end, 3 residues past where the read stops, is filled in from the germline J gene. The CDR3 extends over 12 amino acids. Unmatched junction bases numbered 6, after V lost 6 bases and J lost 9 bases. The germline CDR1 and CDR2 sequences are DFQATT and SNEGSKA (reference sequence).

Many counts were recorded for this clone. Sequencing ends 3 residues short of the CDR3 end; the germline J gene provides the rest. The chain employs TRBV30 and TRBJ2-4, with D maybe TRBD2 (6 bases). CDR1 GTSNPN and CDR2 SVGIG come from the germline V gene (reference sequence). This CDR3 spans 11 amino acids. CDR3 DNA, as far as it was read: TGTGCCTGGAGTCGGGGGAGTGTT. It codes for CAWSRGSV. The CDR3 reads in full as CAWSRGSVQYF.